This entry lists 23 T cell receptor beta chains sequenced from one sample in a study of blood T cell repertoires in COVID-19. The method was immunoSEQ multiplex PCR; TCRdb's version includes in-frame clones alone and lacks a portion of them. The table has 150,000 to 200,000 clones, more than 75% seen once; the top ten hold about 4.5%. The material sequenced was peripheral blood. These receptors came from a human donor in a cohort sampled during active COVID-19.

This clone was found a few times. This chain links TRBV5-4 with TRBJ1-1; possible D gene TRBD1, 6 bases. Germline assignment: CDR1 SGHNT and CDR2 YYREEE (reference sequence). The ends were cut back, 4 bases at V and 1 base at J, with 8 bases in the middle. This CDR3 has 13 residues. The CDR3 loop is CASSVGQNTEAFF. The DNA for the CDR3 is TGTGCCAGCAGCGTGGGACAGAACACTGAAGCTTTCTTT.

This clone was observed a few times. The rearrangement uses TRBV5-4 and TRBJ1-6; D uncertain. Germline V gene sequence: CDR1 SGHNT, CDR2 YYREEE (reference sequence). The V end lost 0 bases, the J end lost 10 bases, and 8 bases lay between the germline ends. There are 13 residues in the CDR3. The CDR3 loop is CASSLEAGSPLHF. The DNA of the CDR3 is TGTGCCAGCAGCTTGGAAGCGGGGTCACCCCTCCACTTT.

CDR3 nucleotide sequence: TGTGCCAGCAGTCCAGGGGAGTTCGCCAAAAACATTCAGTACTTC. Protein: CASSPGEFAKNIQYF. V is TRBV27 and J is TRBJ2-4, with D tentatively TRBD1 (6 bases). V gave up 5 bases and J gave up 1 base, with 12 bases separating them. This CDR3 comprises 15 residues. The V gene's germline CDR1 is MNHEY and CDR2 SMNVEV (reference sequence).

CDR3 sequence (DNA): TGCGCCAGCAGCCCAGGGACTAGCGGGAAGGATGAGCAGTTCTTC. This encodes CASSPGTSGKDEQFF. The rearrangement joins TRBV5-1 to TRBJ2-1, with 13 bases aligning to TRBD2. This CDR3 region has 15 residues. The junction had 6 bases not matched to a gene; V was cut back by 4 bases and J by 8 bases. The V gene's germline CDR1 is SGHRS and CDR2 YFSETQ.

The chain uses TRBV24-1 and TRBJ2-3, with D perhaps TRBD1 (7 bases). V lost 9 bases and J lost 6, with 21 bases in between. Germline CDR1 reads KGHDR; CDR2 reads SFDVKD. CDR3 size: 15 residues. CDR3 sequence (DNA): TGTGCCACCCGAGGGGGCCAGGGCCGGGAGGATACGCAGTATTTT. Translation gives CATRGGQGREDTQYF.

The rearrangement joins TRBV6-2 or TRBV6-3 to TRBJ2-1; no definite D call. The V end lost 8 bases, the J end lost 9 bases, and 17 bases lay between the germline ends. CDR3 length equals 13 residues. Per germline, CDR1 MNHEY and CDR2 SVGEGT. The CDR3 coding sequence is TGTGCCAGCGGCCTCCCGAGTATTCCTGAGCAGTTCTTC. Translated, it gives CASGLPSIPEQFF.

V gene TRBV7-8 combines with J gene TRBJ2-2; D perhaps matches TRBD2 (6 bases). The CDR3 consists of 15 residues. The V end was cut by 0 bases, the J end by 3 bases, with 8 bases between. Looked up from germline, CDR1 is SGHVS and CDR2 is FQNEAQ. In DNA form, the CDR3 reads TGTGCCAGCAGCTTAGCGGGACTCTACACCGGGGAGCTGTTTTTT. Its translation: CASSLAGLYTGELFF.

The chain has TRBV2 and TRBJ2-5; a weak D match, TRBD1 (6 bases). V gave up 10 bases and J gave up 4 bases, with 13 bases separating them. The CDR3 runs to 12 residues. Germline V CDR1 and CDR2: SNHLY, FYNNEI. The CDR3 region is CATRQVGETQYF. For the CDR3, the DNA is TGTGCCACCCGACAGGTGGGAGAGACCCAGTACTTC.

As DNA, the CDR3 is TGTGCCAGCAGCCAAGATCTTAGGGGATCTGGCTACACCTTC. Its protein is CASSQDLRGSGYTF. The chain recombines TRBV3-1 (or the pseudogene TRBV3-2) with TRBJ1-2; D may be TRBD1 (5 bases). CDR1 is LGHDT, CDR2 YNNKEL, per germline (reference sequence). The CDR3 extends over 14 amino acids. V gave up 0 bases and J gave up 7 bases, with 12 bases separating them.

The chain uses TRBV5-1 and TRBJ2-3; 9 bases are shared with TRBD2. The CDR3 runs to 15 residues. Germline V gene lookup returns CDR1 SGHRS and CDR2 YFSETQ. J was trimmed by 7 bases and V by 3 bases; bases with no gene match: 9. The CDR3 DNA is TGCGCCAGCAGCTCGAGTAGCGGGAGCCTAAATACGCAGTATTTT. Translation gives CASSSSSGSLNTQYF.

This chain links TRBV11-2 with TRBJ2-7, with 10 positions matching TRBD2. The CDR3 sequence is 15 residues long. V was clipped by 1 base and J by 4 bases; unmatched bases: 4. Germline-derived CDR1 and CDR2 are SGHAT and FQNNGV. The CDR3 loop is CASSLGTSGVYEQYF. The CDR3 DNA reads TGTGCCAGCAGCTTAGGCACTAGCGGGGTGTACGAGCAGTACTTC. Filled out from reference TRBV11-2 and TRBJ2-7, the complete variable domain reads EAGVAQSPRYKIIEKRQSVAFWCNPISGHATLYWYQQILGQGPKLLIQFQNNGVVDDSQLPKDRFSAERLKGVDSTLKIQPAKLEDSAVYLCASSLGTSGVYEQYFGPGTRLTVT.

The J gene is TRBJ2-5, the V gene TRBV2; perhaps TRBD1 as D (6 bases). The CDR3 has 15 residues. Germline V CDR1 and CDR2: SNHLY, FYNNEI. The ends were cut back, 4 bases at V and 4 bases at J, with 16 bases in the middle. CDR3 region: CASSGDQGSTETQYF. The CDR3 DNA follows: TGTGCCAGCAGTGGGGATCAGGGGTCGACAGAGACCCAGTACTTC. The full variable domain, with the rest looked up from reference TRBV2 and TRBJ2-5, is EPEVTQTPSHQVTQMGQEVILRCVPISNHLYFYWYRQILGQKVEFLVSFYNNEISEKSEIFDDQFSVERPDGSNFTLKIRSTKLEDSAMYFCASSGDQGSTETQYFGPGTRLLVL.

This chain links TRBV6-7 with TRBJ2-1; perhaps TRBD2 as D (5 bases). TRBV6-7 belongs to the ORF category, with a function that is uncertain. The CDR3 loop spans 17 amino acids. Trimming shortened V by 2 bases and J by 2 bases, and 16 bases separated the two germline ends. The CDR3 coding sequence is TGTGCCAGCAGTTACCGCCCACTAGATCTCCCCTACAATGAGCAGTTCTTC. This codes for CASSYRPLDLPYNEQFF.

The V call is TRBV6-2 or TRBV6-3, the J call TRBJ2-5; 8 positions agree with TRBD2. This CDR3 has 16 amino acids. Looked up from germline, CDR1 is MNHEY and CDR2 is SVGEGT. After removal of 4 bases from V and 5 bases from J, the junction contained 12 bases not matched to a gene. The CDR3 sequence is CASSLLGLGGSETQYF. The DNA for the CDR3 is TGTGCCAGCAGTTTACTGGGACTAGGGGGGTCGGAGACCCAGTACTTC.

V is TRBV3-1 (or the pseudogene TRBV3-2) and J is TRBJ2-5; 8 bases fit TRBD2. CDR3 length: 16 amino acids. The germline CDR1 and CDR2 sequences are LGHDT and YNNKEL (reference sequence). V shed 4 bases and J 4 bases; nucleotides not matched to a gene: 11. CDR3 loop: CASSPRNGGAGETQYF. For the CDR3, the DNA is TGTGCCAGCAGCCCACGGAACGGGGGGGCCGGAGAGACCCAGTACTTC.

The chain is built from TRBV27 and TRBJ2-2; TRBD1 is a possible D gene (5 bases). The V end lost 1 base, the J end lost 7 bases, and 13 bases lay between the germline ends. Germline assignment: CDR1 MNHEY and CDR2 SMNVEV (reference sequence). The CDR3 has 15 residues. For the CDR3, the DNA is TGTGCCAGCAGTTTATTAAGGGGCCATGGCGGGGAGCTGTTTTTT. It encodes CASSLLRGHGGELFF.

The chain joins TRBV9 to TRBJ2-2; 8 nucleotides agree with TRBD1. V dropped 7 bases and J dropped 5; count of bases not matched to a gene: 16. The CDR3 is 17 residues long. CDR1 is SGDLS and CDR2 is YYNGEE in the germline V gene. Written as DNA, the CDR3 is TGTGCCAGCGGTGGGGTTGACGGCACAGGGGGAACCGGGGAGCTGTTTTTT. Translation gives CASGGVDGTGGTGELFF.

This clone was seen a few times. The chain employs TRBV5-4 and TRBJ2-7, with 10 bases fitting TRBD1. Germline assignment: CDR1 SGHNT and CDR2 YYREEE (reference sequence). The V segment lost 2 bases and the J segment 3 bases; nucleotides outside the gene matches: 5. CDR3 length: 15 amino acids. The CDR3 DNA sequence: TGTGCCAGCAGCTTTGGACAGGGGGTTTTCTACGAGCAGTACTTC. This translates into CASSFGQGVFYEQYF.

The chain has TRBV18 and TRBJ1-1; D ambiguous. This CDR3 is built from 16 residues. Germline CDR1 is KGHSH and CDR2 is LQKENI. V lost 0 bases to trimming and J lost 1 base, with 12 bases between them. The CDR3, as DNA: TGTGCCAGCTCACCACCGCGGGGAAGGAAGAACACTGAAGCTTTCTTT. Its protein is CASSPPRGRKNTEAFF.

The chain recombines TRBV18 with TRBJ2-2, with 7 bases aligning to TRBD1. Trimming removed 3 bases from V and 7 bases from J; junction bases left unmatched: 2. Germline-derived CDR1 and CDR2 are KGHSH and LQKENI. This CDR3 is built from 13 residues. The CDR3 protein is CASSPGQLGELFF. CDR3 nucleotides: TGTGCCAGCTCACCGGGACAGCTCGGGGAGCTGTTTTTT.

V gene TRBV9 combines with J gene TRBJ2-3; 7 nucleotides align to TRBD1. The ends lost 0 bases at V and 2 bases at J; junction bases unmatched: 3. Per the germline V gene, CDR1 is SGDLS and CDR2 is YYNGEE. CDR3 length: 15 residues. CDR3 nucleotide sequence: TGTGCCAGCAGCGTAGCTGACAGGGTCACAGATACGCAGTATTTT. It codes for CASSVADRVTDTQYF. Full variable domain (remainder filled in from reference TRBV9 and TRBJ2-3): DSGVTQTPKHLITATGQRVTLRCSPRSGDLSVYWYQQSLDQGLQFLIQYYNGEERAKGNILERFSAQQFPDLHSELNLSSLELGDSALYFCASSVADRVTDTQYFGPGTRLTVL.

The chain joins TRBV7-8 to TRBJ2-1; tentative D call: TRBD2 (6 bases). Germline values: CDR1 SGHVS, CDR2 FQNEAQ. Trimming cost V 4 bases and J 9 bases, with 31 bases left between them. The CDR3 loop spans 19 amino acids. The CDR3 reads CASSWRIGGLGEEVAEQFF. For the CDR3, the DNA is TGTGCCAGCAGCTGGCGGATTGGGGGGTTGGGGGAGGAGGTGGCTGAGCAGTTCTTC.

The J gene is TRBJ1-6, the V gene TRBV11-2; TRBD1 aligns across 7 bases. V lost 1 base, J lost 9 bases, and 15 bases stayed unmatched. CDR1 is SGHAT and CDR2 is FQNNGV in the germline V gene. The CDR3 has 18 residues. The CDR3 protein is CASSLAPIMTGLSSPLHF. The CDR3 DNA reads as TGTGCCAGCAGCTTAGCGCCAATCATGACAGGGTTGAGTTCACCCCTCCACTTT.